The clone carrying this TCR beta chain was seen more than once but under ten times. The CDR3 is 15 residues long. V was clipped by 4 bases and J by 7 bases, with 17 bases between them. CDR1 SGHTS and CDR2 YDEGEE come from the germline V gene. A Seattle source enrolled patients during active infection and followed them longitudinally. The data were taken from a study of blood T cell repertoires in COVID-19. Turning to the study itself: PBMCs, B-cell-depleted T cells, or T cells were the source of the cDNA or gDNA that made up the material.

Data came from immunoSEQ multiplex PCR; TCRdb stores just in-frame clones and leaves some out. Altogether approximately 170,000 clones are present, 84% being singletons, with the ten largest covering 14%. The source is a woman in her sixties or seventies with COVID-19, enrolled during active disease. Sequencing was performed on peripheral blood. The V gene is TRBV5-8, the J gene TRBJ1-4; tentatively, D is TRBD1 (5 bases). The CDR3, as DNA: TGTGCCAGCAGCAAGCGGGGCCCGGCGAGTGAAAAACTGTTTTTT. Protein sequence: CASSKRGPASEKLFF.